This passage covers 14 T cell receptor beta chains from one sample sequenced in a study of beta chain features in type 1 diabetes. The authors reverse transcribed all of the isolated RNA, so sequencing captured expressed TCRB transcripts. Assay used: immunoSEQ multiplex PCR; TCRdb lists only in-frame clones, some missing. The sample lists 620,000 or so clones, roughly a sixth occurring once. Sequencing was done on a sample of naive CD4+ T cells from blood. The receptors here all came from a man younger than 35 in good health.

This clone appeared a few times. The chain couples TRBV23-1 to TRBJ2-1, with TRBD2 as a possible D gene (6 bases). TRBV23-1 is identified as an open reading frame with a role that is uncertain. CDR3 length: 17 residues. The V end lost 4 bases, the J end lost 6 bases, and 22 bases lay between the germline ends. The CDR3: CASSPHPTTTGGNEQFF. The CDR3 nucleotides are TGCGCCAGCAGTCCCCACCCGACAACAACCGGGGGCAATGAGCAGTTCTTC.

This clone was observed a few times. The chain employs TRBV14 and TRBJ2-3, with a possible D match to TRBD2 (5 bases). The germline gives CDR1 SGHDN, CDR2 FVKESK. CDR3 length equals 15 residues. V lost 1 base to trimming and J lost 1 base, with 9 bases between them. The CDR3 reads CASSQGAGRTDTQYF. CDR3 nucleotides: TGTGCCAGCAGCCAAGGTGCGGGTCGCACAGATACGCAGTATTTT.

This chain joins TRBV5-1 and TRBJ2-1, with TRBD2 matching 10 bases. This CDR3 region has 19 residues. Trimming at V came to 0 bases and at J to 0 bases, leaving 9 bases not matched to a gene. CDR1 and CDR2 from the germline V gene are SGHRS and YFSETQ. The CDR3 loop reads CASSLVPSGGLSSYNEQFF. The CDR3 bases are TGCGCCAGCAGCTTGGTTCCTAGCGGGGGTTTAAGCTCCTACAATGAGCAGTTCTTC.

The chain couples TRBV19 to TRBJ2-1; 9 nucleotides align to TRBD2. The trim removed 1 base at V and 10 bases at J, leaving 14 bases unmatched. Germline V gene data show CDR1 as LNHDA and CDR2 as SQIVND (reference sequence). This CDR3 is 17 amino acids long. For the CDR3, the DNA is TGTGCCAGTAGTATAGGCCTAGCGGGAATCCCCCCAAGGGAGCAGTTCTTC. This codes for CASSIGLAGIPPREQFF.

The table lists this clone with a few counts. The V and J genes are TRBV28 and TRBJ2-1; D tentatively fits TRBD1 or TRBD2 (5 bases each). This CDR3 spans 15 amino acids. V was cut by 3 bases and J by 7 bases, with 16 bases left in between. Germline CDR1 is MDHEN and CDR2 is SYDVKM. In DNA form, the CDR3 reads TGTGCCAGCAGTTTGCGTGGGTCCTGGGGGAATGAGCAGTTCTTC. Protein: CASSLRGSWGNEQFF.

This clone occurred a few times. An end of the junction differs from the germline gene, which may be a read error. This chain joins TRBV29-1 and TRBJ1-1; D gene unclear. The length of the CDR3 is 14 residues. The V gene's germline CDR1 is SQVTM and CDR2 ANQGSEA. This chain's CDR3 is CSVENVNRNTETFF. The CDR3 bases are TGCAGCGTTGAAAACGTAAATAGGAACACTGAAACTTTCTTT.

The DNA of the CDR3 is TGTGCCAGCAGCTCGGGACTAGCGGCGTCCTACGAGCAGTACTTC. Translation gives CASSSGLAASYEQYF. The chain combines TRBV5-4 with TRBJ2-7; TRBD2 matches at 11 bases. This CDR3 has 15 residues. The junction had 3 bases not matched to a gene; V was cut back by 3 bases and J by 1 base. In germline, CDR1 is SGHNT, CDR2 YYREEE (reference sequence). The entire variable domain, with the rest obtained from reference TRBV5-4 and TRBJ2-7, is as follows: ETGVTQSPTHLIKTRGQQVTLRCSSQSGHNTVSWYQQALGQGPQFIFQYYREEENGRGNFPPRFSGLQFPNYSSELNVNALELDDSALYLCASSSGLAASYEQYFGPGTRLTVT.

This clone was recorded a few times. CDR3 coding DNA: TGCGCCAGCGGCGGGGGATCCTACAATGAGCAGTTCTTC. Amino acids: CASGGGSYNEQFF. The chain recombines TRBV5-1 with TRBJ2-1; 7 bases align to TRBD2. CDR3 size: 13 residues. Germline CDR1 is SGHRS and CDR2 is YFSETQ. The ends lost 7 bases at V and 1 base at J; junction bases unmatched: 2.

This clone was seen a few times. The genes are TRBV29-1 and TRBJ2-2; the D call may be TRBD1 or TRBD2 (5 bases each). This CDR3 region has 15 residues. V was cut by 4 bases and J by 0 bases, with 12 bases left in between. Germline CDR1 is SQVTM and CDR2 is ANQGSEA. The CDR3 DNA sequence: TGCAGCGTTGCAACCGGGACGGCGAACACCGGGGAGCTGTTTTTT. This sequence encodes CSVATGTANTGELFF.

The chain links TRBV27 to TRBJ1-1, with a weak D call TRBD1 (6 bases). Germline assignment: CDR1 MNHEY and CDR2 SMNVEV (reference sequence). The CDR3 loop spans 13 amino acids. V gave up 3 bases and J gave up 5 bases, with 10 bases separating them. The CDR3 DNA reads TGTGCCAGCAGTTTTCAGGGGCGGACTGAAGCTTTCTTT. Translated: CASSFQGRTEAFF.

J is TRBJ2-7 and V is TRBV7-6; D is tentatively TRBD1 or TRBD2 (6 bases each). CDR3 length: 16 residues. The germline gives CDR1 SGHVS, CDR2 FNYEAQ. Trimming removed 5 bases at V and 2 bases at J, with 19 bases between. DNA of the CDR3: TGTGCCAGCAGCCCCCAGGGAAATAGGGGGGCCTACGAGCAGTACTTC. Its translation: CASSPQGNRGAYEQYF.

This sequence joins TRBV2 and TRBJ2-7, with 11 bases fitting TRBD2. V lost 7 bases and J lost 7; bases outside the gene matches: 6. The CDR3 consists of 13 residues. The germline V gene has CDR1 SNHLY and CDR2 FYNNEI. CDR3 nucleotide sequence: TGTGCCAGCAAAACTAGCGGGAGAGCGGAGCAGTACTTC. Its protein product is CASKTSGRAEQYF.

This clone was counted only a few times. The rearrangement links TRBV18 to TRBJ1-2, with a possible D match to TRBD1 (6 bases). Trimming removed 1 base from V and 4 bases from J, with 13 bases in between. This CDR3 has 15 amino acids. CDR1 is KGHSH and CDR2 is LQKENI in the germline V gene. The CDR3 bases are TGTGCCAGCTCACCACTCATGGACAGCGGCTATGGCTACACCTTC. This encodes CASSPLMDSGYGYTF.

The rearrangement links TRBV19 to TRBJ1-1; no reliable D call. Trimming removed 8 bases from V and 7 bases from J, with 23 bases in between. CDR1 LNHDA and CDR2 SQIVND come from the germline V gene (reference sequence). The CDR3 spans 15 residues. The CDR3 loop is CASSLGHPDIHEAFF. For the CDR3, the DNA is TGTGCCAGTTCCCTAGGGCACCCCGATATCCATGAAGCTTTCTTT.